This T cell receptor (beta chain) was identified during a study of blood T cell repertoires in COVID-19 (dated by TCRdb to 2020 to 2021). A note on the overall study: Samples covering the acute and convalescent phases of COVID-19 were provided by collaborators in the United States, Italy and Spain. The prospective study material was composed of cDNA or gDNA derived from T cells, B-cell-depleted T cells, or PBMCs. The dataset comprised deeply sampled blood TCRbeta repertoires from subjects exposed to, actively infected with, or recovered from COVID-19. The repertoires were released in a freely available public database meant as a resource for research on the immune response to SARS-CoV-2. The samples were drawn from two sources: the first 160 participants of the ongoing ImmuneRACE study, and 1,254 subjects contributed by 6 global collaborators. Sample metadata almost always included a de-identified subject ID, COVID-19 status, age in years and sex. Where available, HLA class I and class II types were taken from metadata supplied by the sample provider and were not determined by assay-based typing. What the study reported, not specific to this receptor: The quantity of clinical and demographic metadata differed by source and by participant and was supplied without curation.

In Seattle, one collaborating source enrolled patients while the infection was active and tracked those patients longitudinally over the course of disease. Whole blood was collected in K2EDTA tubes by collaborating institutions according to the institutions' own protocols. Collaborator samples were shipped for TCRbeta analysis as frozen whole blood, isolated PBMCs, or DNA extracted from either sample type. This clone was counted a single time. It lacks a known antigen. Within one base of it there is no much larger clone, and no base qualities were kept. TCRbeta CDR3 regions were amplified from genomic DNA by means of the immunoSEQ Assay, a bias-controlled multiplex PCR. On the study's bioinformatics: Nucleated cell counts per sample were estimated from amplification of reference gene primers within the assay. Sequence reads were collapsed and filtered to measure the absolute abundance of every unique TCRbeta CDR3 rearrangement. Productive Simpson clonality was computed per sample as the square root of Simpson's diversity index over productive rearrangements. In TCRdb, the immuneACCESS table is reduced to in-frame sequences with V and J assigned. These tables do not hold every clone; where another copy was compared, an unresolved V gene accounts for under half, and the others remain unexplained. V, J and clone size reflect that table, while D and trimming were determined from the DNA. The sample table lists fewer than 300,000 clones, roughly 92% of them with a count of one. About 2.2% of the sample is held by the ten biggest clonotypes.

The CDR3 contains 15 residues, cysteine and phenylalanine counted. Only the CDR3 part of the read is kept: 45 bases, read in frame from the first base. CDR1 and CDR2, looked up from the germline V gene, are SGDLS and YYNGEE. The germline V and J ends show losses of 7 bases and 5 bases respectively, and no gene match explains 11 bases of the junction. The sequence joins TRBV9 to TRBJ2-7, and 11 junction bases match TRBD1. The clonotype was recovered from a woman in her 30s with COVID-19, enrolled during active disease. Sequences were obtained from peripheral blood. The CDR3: CASGKEGQGGNEQYF. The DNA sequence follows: TGTGCCAGCGGAAAGGAGGGACAGGGGGGAAACGAGCAGTACTTC.